Sequencing of this T cell receptor beta chain was carried out in a study of T cell repertoires in cytomegalovirus infection (dated by TCRdb to about 2019). Background for the entire study: Peptide stimulations targeted recently identified HLA-C-restricted CMV epitopes, whose presentation resists viral immunomodulation, together with well-studied HLA-B-restricted epitopes. Because public TCR beta signatures pointed to carriage of CMV infection together with the matching HLA type, the HLA type of each donor mattered for the analysis. Results and caveats for the whole study, not just this receptor: Carriers of CMV infection plus the relevant HLA type were discriminated by the cumulative frequency of public TCR beta family members in the study cohort and in an independent roughly 350-donor cohort. The ex vivo response was dominated by HLA-C-restricted CMV-specific TCR beta clonotypes, which also provided the single most frequent clonotype in two of eight donors.

Sequencing took place on an Illumina HiSeq 1500. In-frame beta chains were kept once TCRdb had trimmed the public reads at Q25 with fastp and called clones with MiXCR. Rows with one shared CDR3 protein collapse into an entry with the most common genes and DNA. The sample data list 140,000 to 150,000 distinct CDR3 sequences, and over 25% of these were observed just once. The top ten hold roughly half of the sample. This clonotype has at least ten counts. This clone's antigen is unknown. The record has no base qualities; no much larger clone is one base away. Per the publication, the treatment or condition label means: in vitro stimulation with specific CMV peptide epitopes to enrich CMV-specific T cells. From the germline V gene (reference sequence), CDR1 is SEHNR and CDR2 is FQNEAQ. Taken from cysteine to phenylalanine, the CDR3 has 16 residues. Only CDR3 DNA is held: 48 bases, read in frame from base 1. V is shortened by 1 base, J by 0 bases, and the region joining them spans 10 bases.

The TCR sequence derives from a human donor in good health (CMV status not recorded). Some clones in this sample may be carry-over from other donors' samples. Sequenced material: CD8+ T cells from cultured PBMCs, taken from culture after CMV antigen stimulation. This sequence uses TRBV7-9 and TRBJ1-5, with no confidently assigned D gene. The DNA sequence is given as TGTGCCAGCAGCTTAGTGGACGGTGATAGCAATCAGCCCCAGCATTTT. Translated, it reads CASSLVDGDSNQPQHF. Extended through the reference TRBV7-9 and TRBJ1-5 proteins, this CDR3 yields the full variable domain: DTGVSQNPRHKITKRGQNVTFRCDPISEHNRLYWYRQTLGQGPEFLTYFQNEAQLEKSRLLSDRFSAERPKGSFSTLEIQRTEQGDSAMYLCASSLVDGDSNQPQHFGDGTRLSIL.